This TCR beta chain was sequenced for a study of blood T cell repertoires in COVID-19. Study as a whole: Both acute and convalescent COVID-19 samples were obtained from the United States, Italy and Spain. T cells, B-cell-depleted T cells, or PBMCs provided the cDNA or gDNA that served as material.

The cohort comprised adults aged roughly 18 to 95 years residing in some 24 US areas. Participants were placed into cohorts based on the clinical history they reported. Germline V gene lookup returns CDR1 SEHNR and CDR2 FQNEAQ (reference sequence). The CDR3 is 13 amino acids. Note on this clone: A junction end diverges from the germline sequence, so it may reflect a read error.

TCRdb's table, derived via immunoSEQ multiplex PCR, lists solely in-frame clones and lacks some. The data contain roughly 360,000 clones, roughly 88% of them singletons. Sequenced material: PBMCs or T cells enriched from blood (not recorded which). This chain uses TRBV7-9 with TRBJ2-7; 7 bases fit TRBD1. This TCR was sampled from a woman aged 30 to 39 with acute COVID-19. The CDR3 coding sequence is TGTGCCAGCAGCCAAAGAGGTGGGGACAGAACGAACTTC. Translating it yields CASSQRGGDRTNF.